The 19 T cell receptor beta chains below all came from one sample that was sequenced in a study of control samples from healthy donors and cancer patients. Here immunoSEQ multiplex PCR was the method, and the copy in TCRdb shows in-frame clones only, minus some. In the table there are more than 95,000 clones, roughly 86% of which are singletons. Sequencing input: blood. The receptors derive from a man aged 55 to 70 in good health.

The count of this clone is one. The chain couples TRBV24-1 to TRBJ2-3; 9 positions match TRBD2. J gave up 2 bases and V 0 bases, and 8 bases lay outside the gene matches. CDR1 and CDR2 (germline): KGHDR, SFDVKD. The CDR3 consists of 18 residues. CDR3 residues: CATSDLEVSGGTTDTQYF. CDR3 sequence (DNA): TGTGCCACCAGTGATTTGGAGGTCAGCGGGGGGACCACAGATACGCAGTATTTT.

The rearrangement uses TRBV5-1 and TRBJ2-1; 8 bases map to TRBD1. Germline V gene lookup returns CDR1 SGHRS and CDR2 YFSETQ. CDR3 size: 14 residues. With V trimmed by 4 bases and J by 10 bases, 10 bases remained unmatched. The DNA for the CDR3 is TGCGCCAGCAGCGTATCACAGGGGGTAGGGGAGCAGTTCTTC. The encoded protein is CASSVSQGVGEQFF.

This clone was observed a single time. The V gene is TRBV5-1, the J gene TRBJ1-5; D ambiguous. Trimming shortened V by 4 bases and J by 0 bases, and 8 bases separated the two germline ends. Germline CDR1 is SGHRS and CDR2 is YFSETQ. The CDR3 length is 14 residues. The CDR3 DNA reads as TGCGCCAGCAGCGTCGACGGTAGCAATCAGCCCCAGCATTTT. It codes for CASSVDGSNQPQHF.

The table lists this clone with many counts. Other nucleotide sequences from this sample produce the same CDR3. The V gene is TRBV7-9, the J gene TRBJ1-1, with D uncertain. The CDR3 has 12 residues. The V end was cut by 5 bases, the J end by 0 bases, with 4 bases between. The V gene's germline CDR1 is SEHNR and CDR2 FQNEAQ (reference sequence). The CDR3 sequence is CASSLMNTEAFF. The CDR3 nucleotides are TGTGCCAGCAGCCTGATGAACACTGAAGCTTTCTTT.

The rearrangement uses TRBV28 and TRBJ1-2, with 7 bases lining up with TRBD1. The CDR3 runs 16 residues. Germline CDR1 MDHEN, CDR2 SYDVKM. V shed 6 bases and J 4 bases; nucleotides not matched to a gene: 14. CDR3: CASRNRRGAQVYGYTF. In nucleotides, the CDR3 is TGTGCCAGCAGAAACCGCAGGGGGGCCCAGGTCTATGGCTACACCTTC.

The chain links TRBV10-3 to TRBJ2-2, with a weak D call TRBD1 (5 bases). The CDR3 has 13 residues. Germline-derived CDR1 and CDR2 are ENHRY and SYGVKD. The V and J ends lost 8 bases and 0 bases respectively, with 7 bases between them. The CDR3 sequence is CAIETANTGELFF. CDR3 sequence (DNA): TGTGCCATCGAGACAGCGAACACCGGGGAGCTGTTTTTT.

This clone was seen once. This chain joins TRBV28 and TRBJ1-5, with TRBD1 matching over 7 bases. Germline CDR1 is MDHEN and CDR2 is SYDVKM. Trimming at V came to 6 bases and at J to 8 bases, leaving 19 bases not matched to a gene. The CDR3 is 17 amino acids. The CDR3 reads CASRTEGALVLVEPQHF. CDR3 in DNA: TGTGCCAGCAGGACAGAGGGGGCTCTTGTACTGGTTGAGCCCCAGCATTTT.

This chain connects TRBV7-2 to TRBJ1-1; 7 bases map to TRBD1. The germline V gene has CDR1 SGHTA and CDR2 FQGNSA. The CDR3 loop spans 11 amino acids. Unmatched junction bases numbered 6, after V lost 5 bases and J lost 12 bases. CDR3 amino acids: CASSVRGRSFF. The DNA for the CDR3 is TGTGCCAGCAGCGTTAGGGGGCGGTCTTTCTTT.

The rearrangement uses TRBV24-1 and TRBJ1-2; 12 bases align to TRBD1. Germline-derived CDR1 and CDR2 are KGHDR and SFDVKD. This CDR3 comprises 16 residues. Trimming at V came to 7 bases and at J to 6 bases, leaving 11 bases not matched to a gene. CDR3 nucleotides: TGTGCCACCAGCCGGGGGACAGGGGGCAAAGAAAATGGCTACACCTTC. It yields the protein CATSRGTGGKENGYTF.

This sequence joins TRBV3-1 (or the pseudogene TRBV3-2) and TRBJ2-3; the D gene is possibly TRBD2 (5 bases). Trimming stripped 1 base from V and 3 bases from J, with 14 bases between. Germline V CDR1 and CDR2: LGHDT, YNNKEL (reference sequence). This CDR3 has 16 residues. In DNA, the CDR3 is TGTGCCAGCAGCCAAGCAGCGGTGGAAAGAACAGATACGCAGTATTTT. Its protein is CASSQAAVERTDTQYF.

The rearrangement joins TRBV5-1 to TRBJ1-4; TRBD1 agrees at 11 bases. The CDR3 has 14 residues. Germline loops: CDR1 SGHRS, CDR2 YFSETQ. With 4 bases clipped from V and 8 bases from J, the junction kept 4 bases outside the gene matches. CDR3 sequence: CASSPDRGLEKLFF. The CDR3 nucleotides are TGCGCCAGCAGCCCGGACAGGGGGCTCGAAAAACTGTTTTTT. Looking up the rest from reference TRBV5-1 and TRBJ1-4 gives the full variable domain: KAGVTQTPRYLIKTRGQQVTLSCSPISGHRSVSWYQQTPGQGLQFLFEYFSETQRNKGNFPGRFSGRQFSNSRSEMNVSTLELGDSALYLCASSPDRGLEKLFFGSGTQLSVL.

The rearrangement joins TRBV13 to TRBJ1-1; TRBD1 might be the D (6 bases). V dropped 5 bases and J dropped 4 bases, with 23 bases sitting between them. Per the germline V gene, CDR1 is PRHDT and CDR2 is FYEKMQ (reference sequence). CDR3 length: 17 amino acids. The CDR3 region has the DNA TGTGCCAGCAGCCCTACGGGGGGGGCACGTATCGTCACTGAAGCTTTCTTT. It encodes CASSPTGGARIVTEAFF.

The J gene is TRBJ1-4, the V gene TRBV19, with D unresolved. Germline values: CDR1 LNHDA, CDR2 SQIVND (reference sequence). The CDR3 totals 15 residues. V lost 6 bases to trimming and J lost 0 bases, with 11 bases between them. CDR3 bases: TGTGCCAGTAGGGGCCTCAAGACAACTAATGAAAAACTGTTTTTT. The encoded protein is CASRGLKTTNEKLFF. Full variable domain (missing parts from reference TRBV19 and TRBJ1-4): DGGITQSPKYLFRKEGQNVTLSCEQNLNHDAMYWYRQDPGQGLRLIYYSQIVNDFQKGDIAEGYSVSREKKESFPLTVTSAQKNPTAFYLCASRGLKTTNEKLFFGSGTQLSVL.

The rearrangement joins TRBV27 to TRBJ1-1, with no clear D. CDR1 and CDR2 from the germline V gene are MNHEY and SMNVEV (reference sequence). This CDR3 has 15 residues. V lost 0 bases to trimming and J lost 0 bases, with 8 bases between them. CDR3 protein: CASSLSGPVNTEAFF. As DNA, the CDR3 is TGTGCCAGCAGTTTATCGGGTCCCGTGAACACTGAAGCTTTCTTT.

This chain connects TRBV30 to TRBJ1-4; TRBD1 matches at 10 bases. From germline, CDR1 is GTSNPN and CDR2 SVGIG (reference sequence). CDR3 length: 16 amino acids. The J segment lost 3 bases and the V segment lost 2 bases, leaving 6 bases of the junction unmatched. The CDR3 bases are TGTGCCTGGAGTCCCTGGGACAGGGGATCTAATGAAAAACTGTTTTTT. It encodes CAWSPWDRGSNEKLFF.

The J gene is TRBJ1-1, the V gene TRBV4-3; no definite D call. The V and J ends lost 0 bases and 2 bases respectively, with 7 bases between them. The V gene's germline CDR1 is LGHNA and CDR2 YSLEER. CDR3 size: 14 residues. The CDR3, as DNA: TGCGCCAGCAGCCAAGAACCAGAAAACACTGAAGCTTTCTTT. Translated, it gives CASSQEPENTEAFF.

This clone was detected a few times. The CDR3 here is CASSLKGARGYTF. In DNA form, the CDR3 reads TGTGCCAGCAGTTTAAAGGGGGCGCGGGGCTACACCTTC. The chain has TRBV28 and TRBJ1-2; 7 bases fit TRBD1. CDR1 and CDR2 from the germline V gene are MDHEN and SYDVKM. The V and J ends lost 2 bases and 8 bases, in that order; junction bases with no gene match: 5. The CDR3 totals 13 residues.

The table lists this clone with a count of one. V gene TRBV7-8 combines with J gene TRBJ2-1; 7 nucleotides align to TRBD1. This CDR3 comprises 15 residues. CDR1 and CDR2 from the germline V gene are SGHVS and FQNEAQ. V dropped 3 bases and J dropped 0; count of bases not matched to a gene: 2. The CDR3 protein is CASSFYRGSYNEQFF. CDR3 in DNA: TGTGCCAGCAGCTTTTACAGGGGCTCCTACAATGAGCAGTTCTTC.

The CDR3, as DNA: TGTGCCAGCTCCCCGGGACAGCTTTCCGAGCAGTACTTC. Amino acid sequence: CASSPGQLSEQYF. The V and J genes are TRBV12-3 or TRBV12-4 and TRBJ2-7; 7 nucleotides match TRBD1. The CDR3 length is 13 residues. Trimming removed 8 bases from V and 6 bases from J; junction bases left unmatched: 10.